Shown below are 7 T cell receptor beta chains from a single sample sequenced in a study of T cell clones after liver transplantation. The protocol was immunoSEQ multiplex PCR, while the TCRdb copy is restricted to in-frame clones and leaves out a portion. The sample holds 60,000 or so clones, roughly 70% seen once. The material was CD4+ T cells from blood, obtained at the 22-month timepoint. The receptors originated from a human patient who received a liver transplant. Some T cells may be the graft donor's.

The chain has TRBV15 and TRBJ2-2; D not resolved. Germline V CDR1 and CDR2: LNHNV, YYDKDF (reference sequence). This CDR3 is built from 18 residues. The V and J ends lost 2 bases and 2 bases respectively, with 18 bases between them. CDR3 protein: CATSRSAAALSNTGELFF. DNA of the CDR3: TGTGCCACCAGCAGATCCGCTGCGGCCCTATCAAACACCGGGGAGCTGTTTTTT.

In nucleotides, the CDR3 is TGCAGCGTTGGGGACAGGCGAGCCGGGGCCAACGTCCTGACTTTC. Amino acids: CSVGDRRAGANVLTF. J is TRBJ2-6 and V is TRBV29-1, with 8 bases identical to TRBD1. The J segment lost 4 bases and the V segment lost 4 bases, leaving 6 bases of the junction unmatched. The CDR3 loop spans 15 amino acids. Germline V gene lookup returns CDR1 SQVTM and CDR2 ANQGSEA.

CDR3 sequence (DNA): TGTGCCACAGAGTGGGGGGCGGATTCACCCCTCCACTTT. Protein product: CATEWGADSPLHF. The genes are TRBV25-1 and TRBJ1-6; D might be TRBD1 (6 bases). CDR1 and CDR2 from the germline V gene are MGHDK and SYGVNS. Between the trimmed V and J ends, which lost 10 bases and 8 bases, there was a span of 15 bases. This CDR3 has 13 amino acids.

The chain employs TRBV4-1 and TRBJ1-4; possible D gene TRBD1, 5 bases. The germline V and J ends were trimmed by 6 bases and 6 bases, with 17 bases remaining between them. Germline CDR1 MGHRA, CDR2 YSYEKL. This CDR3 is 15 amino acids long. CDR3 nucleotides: TGCGCCAGCAGACTTGCCGGGACTAGGGATGAAAAACTGTTTTTT. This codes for CASRLAGTRDEKLFF.

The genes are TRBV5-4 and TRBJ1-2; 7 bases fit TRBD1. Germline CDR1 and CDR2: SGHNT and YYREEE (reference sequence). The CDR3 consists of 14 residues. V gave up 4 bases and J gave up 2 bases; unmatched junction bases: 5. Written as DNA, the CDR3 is TGTGCCAGCAGCATGAGACAGGGAAACTATGGCTACACCTTC. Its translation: CASSMRQGNYGYTF.

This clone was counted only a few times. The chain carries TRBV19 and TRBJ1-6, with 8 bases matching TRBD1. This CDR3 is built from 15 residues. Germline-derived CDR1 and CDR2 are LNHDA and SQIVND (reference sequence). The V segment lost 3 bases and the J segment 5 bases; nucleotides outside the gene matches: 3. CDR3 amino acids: CASSMDREHNSPLHF. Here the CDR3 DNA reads TGTGCCAGTAGTATGGACAGGGAACATAATTCACCCCTCCACTTT.

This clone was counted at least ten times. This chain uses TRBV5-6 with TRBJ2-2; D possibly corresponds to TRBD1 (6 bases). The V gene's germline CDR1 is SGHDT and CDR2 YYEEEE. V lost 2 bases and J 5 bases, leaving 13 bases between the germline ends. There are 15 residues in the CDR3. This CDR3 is CASSFRTVPTGELFF. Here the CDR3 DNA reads TGTGCCAGCAGCTTTCGGACAGTACCTACCGGGGAGCTGTTTTTT.